This record covers a single T cell receptor beta chain. Its antigen is currently unknown. This specimen belongs to a study of a mutant IDH1 vaccine in newly diagnosed glioma. About the study: Mean patient age was about 40 years; around 60% were male and about 38% female. Most patients had radiochemotherapy with temozolomide before enrollment; others had one alone.

The data were produced by immunoSEQ multiplex PCR, yet TCRdb's version contains in-frame clones alone and is incomplete. Here the sample spans 50,000 to 70,000 clones, about 74% being singletons. The CDR3 sequence is 15 residues long. Between the trimmed V and J ends, which lost 6 bases and 5 bases, there was a span of 19 bases. Per the germline V gene, CDR1 is MGHDK and CDR2 is SYGVNS. Time point here: week 35, safety follow-up. Alongside topical imiquimod, each dose of vaccine comprised 300 ug of mutant IDH1 20-mer peptide. The chain uses TRBV25-1 and TRBJ1-2, with TRBD1 as a possible D gene (6 bases). The specimen was PBMCs, collected from a glioma patient whose treatment included an IDH1 peptide vaccine. This clonotype was sampled from a man aged 50 to 60 with glioma. The CDR3 nucleotides read TGTGCCAGCAGGAAGACGGGGGGCAATGTTTATGGCTACACCTTC. Translation: CASRKTGGNVYGYTF.